This paragraph covers one T cell receptor beta chain sequence. Method: immunoSEQ multiplex PCR; TCRdb's copy keeps in-frame clones and lacks some. The repertoire includes 95,000 to 150,000 clones, around 89% of them detected once, and 3.8% sits in the top ten. The data originate from a study of blood T cell repertoires in COVID-19. Trimming at V came to 4 bases and at J to 2 bases, leaving 7 bases not matched to a gene. The germline V gene has CDR1 LGHDT and CDR2 YNNKEL (reference sequence). The CDR3 covers 16 residues. This chain connects TRBV3-1 (or the pseudogene TRBV3-2) to TRBJ2-2, with 7 bases matching TRBD1. This TCR was sampled from a woman aged 55-69 years with COVID-19, enrolled during active disease. The material sequenced was peripheral blood. CDR3 DNA sequence: TGTGCCAGCAGCCCTCAGGGACAGAGCAACACCGGGGAGCTGTTTTTT. Protein: CASSPQGQSNTGELFF.